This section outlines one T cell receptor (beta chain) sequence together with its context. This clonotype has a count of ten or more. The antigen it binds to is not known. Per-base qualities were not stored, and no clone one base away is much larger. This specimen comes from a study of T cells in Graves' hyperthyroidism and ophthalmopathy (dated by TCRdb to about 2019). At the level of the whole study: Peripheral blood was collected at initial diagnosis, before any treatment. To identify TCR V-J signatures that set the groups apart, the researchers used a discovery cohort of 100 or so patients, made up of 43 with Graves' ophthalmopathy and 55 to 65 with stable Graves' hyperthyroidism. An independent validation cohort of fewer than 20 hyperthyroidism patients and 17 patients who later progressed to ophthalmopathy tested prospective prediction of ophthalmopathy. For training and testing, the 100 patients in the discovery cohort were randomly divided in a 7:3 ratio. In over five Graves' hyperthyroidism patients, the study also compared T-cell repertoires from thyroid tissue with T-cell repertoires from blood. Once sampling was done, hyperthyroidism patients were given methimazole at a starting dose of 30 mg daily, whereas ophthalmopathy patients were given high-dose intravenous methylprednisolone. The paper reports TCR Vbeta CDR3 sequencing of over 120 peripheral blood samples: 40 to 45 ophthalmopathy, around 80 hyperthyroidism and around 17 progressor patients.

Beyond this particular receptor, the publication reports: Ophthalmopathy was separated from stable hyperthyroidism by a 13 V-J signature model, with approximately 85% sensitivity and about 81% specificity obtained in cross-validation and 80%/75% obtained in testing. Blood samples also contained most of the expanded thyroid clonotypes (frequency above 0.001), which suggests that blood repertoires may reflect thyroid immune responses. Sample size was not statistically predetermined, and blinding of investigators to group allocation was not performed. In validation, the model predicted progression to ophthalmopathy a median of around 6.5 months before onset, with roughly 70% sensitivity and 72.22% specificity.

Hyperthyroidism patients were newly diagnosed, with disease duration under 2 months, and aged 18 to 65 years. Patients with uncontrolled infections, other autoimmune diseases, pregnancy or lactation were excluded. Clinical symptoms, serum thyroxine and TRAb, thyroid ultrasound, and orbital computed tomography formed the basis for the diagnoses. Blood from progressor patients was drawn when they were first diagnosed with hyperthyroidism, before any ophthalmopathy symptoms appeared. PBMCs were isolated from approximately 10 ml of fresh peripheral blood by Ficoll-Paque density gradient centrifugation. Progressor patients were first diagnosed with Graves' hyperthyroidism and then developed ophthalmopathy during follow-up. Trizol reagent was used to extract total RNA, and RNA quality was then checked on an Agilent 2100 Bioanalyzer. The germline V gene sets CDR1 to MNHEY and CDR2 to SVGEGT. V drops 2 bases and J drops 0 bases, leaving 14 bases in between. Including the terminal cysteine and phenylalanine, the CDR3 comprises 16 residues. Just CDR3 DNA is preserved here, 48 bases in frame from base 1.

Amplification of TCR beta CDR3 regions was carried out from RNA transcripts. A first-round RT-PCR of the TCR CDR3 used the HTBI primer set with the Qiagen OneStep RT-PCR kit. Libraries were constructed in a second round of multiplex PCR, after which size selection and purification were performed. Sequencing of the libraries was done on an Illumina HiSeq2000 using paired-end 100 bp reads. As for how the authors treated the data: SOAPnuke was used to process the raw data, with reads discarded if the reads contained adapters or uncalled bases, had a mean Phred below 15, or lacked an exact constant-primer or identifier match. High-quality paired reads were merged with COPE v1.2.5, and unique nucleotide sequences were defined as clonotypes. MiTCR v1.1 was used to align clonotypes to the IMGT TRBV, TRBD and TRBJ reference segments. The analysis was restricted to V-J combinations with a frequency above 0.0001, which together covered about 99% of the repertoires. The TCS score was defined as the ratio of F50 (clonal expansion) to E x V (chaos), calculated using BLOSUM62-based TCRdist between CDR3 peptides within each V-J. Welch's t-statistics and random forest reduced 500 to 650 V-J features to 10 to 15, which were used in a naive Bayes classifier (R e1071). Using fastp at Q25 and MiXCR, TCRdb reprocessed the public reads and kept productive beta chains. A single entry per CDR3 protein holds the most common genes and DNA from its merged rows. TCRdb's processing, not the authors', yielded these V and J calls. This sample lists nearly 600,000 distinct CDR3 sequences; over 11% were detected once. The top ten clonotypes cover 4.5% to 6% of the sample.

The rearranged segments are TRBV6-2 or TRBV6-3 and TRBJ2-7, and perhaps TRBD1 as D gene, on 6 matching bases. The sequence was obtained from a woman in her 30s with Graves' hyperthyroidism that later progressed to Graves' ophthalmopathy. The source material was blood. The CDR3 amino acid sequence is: CASSYEVGGTSYEQYF. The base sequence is TGTGCCAGCAGTTACGAAGTTGGGGGCACCTCCTACGAGCAGTACTTC.